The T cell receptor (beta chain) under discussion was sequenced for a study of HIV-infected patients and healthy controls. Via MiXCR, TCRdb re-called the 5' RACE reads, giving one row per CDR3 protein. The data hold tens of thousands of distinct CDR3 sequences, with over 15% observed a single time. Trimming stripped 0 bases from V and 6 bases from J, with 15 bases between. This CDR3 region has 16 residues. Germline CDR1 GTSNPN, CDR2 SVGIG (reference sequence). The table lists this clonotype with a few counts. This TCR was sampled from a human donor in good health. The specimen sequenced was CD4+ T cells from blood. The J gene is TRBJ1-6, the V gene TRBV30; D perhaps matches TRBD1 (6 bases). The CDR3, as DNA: TGTGCCTGGAGTGTATTTGGAGGGGGGGCTAATTCACCCCTCCACTTT. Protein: CAWSVFGGGANSPLHF.